The 29 T cell receptor beta chains below all came from one sample that was sequenced in a study of blood T cell repertoires in COVID-19. Profiling relied on immunoSEQ multiplex PCR, and the TCRdb table lists in-frame clones only, not all of them. This table has almost 95,000 clones, roughly 70% appearing once. The sequenced material came from peripheral blood. The receptors here all came from a woman aged 55-69 years in a cohort sampled during active or convalescent COVID-19.

The chain is built from TRBV2 and TRBJ1-5; TRBD1 might be the D (6 bases). Deletions cut 5 bases from V and 7 bases from J, with 15 bases between. The CDR3 runs 14 residues. Germline assignment: CDR1 SNHLY and CDR2 FYNNEI. The CDR3 coding sequence is TGTGCCAGCAGTACAGGGCTCAAGGGACAGCCCCAGCATTTT. It yields the protein CASSTGLKGQPQHF.

J is TRBJ1-1 and V is TRBV18; D ambiguous. Per germline, CDR1 KGHSH and CDR2 LQKENI. V lost 3 bases and J lost 0, with 5 bases in between. CDR3 size: 13 residues. As DNA, the CDR3 is TGTGCCAGCTCACCCGAGATGAACACTGAAGCTTTCTTT. It codes for CASSPEMNTEAFF.

This clone was seen a single time. V usage is TRBV5-1 and J usage is TRBJ1-2; tentatively, D is TRBD1 (5 bases). V lost 4 bases, J lost 0 bases, and 25 bases lay in between. The CDR3 consists of 19 residues. Looked up from germline, CDR1 is SGHRS and CDR2 is YFSETQ. CDR3 sequence: CASSPLGTGNPYSNYGYTF. CDR3 coding DNA: TGCGCCAGCAGCCCGCTAGGTACAGGAAATCCGTATTCTAACTATGGCTACACCTTC.

The V and J genes are TRBV10-3 and TRBJ1-1; D ambiguous. Germline values: CDR1 ENHRY, CDR2 SYGVKD. The V gene lost 8 bases and the J gene lost 0 bases, with 19 bases spanning the gap. This CDR3 contains 16 residues. The CDR3, as DNA: TGTGCCATCCAACGCCACGGAGCGACTATGAACACTGAAGCTTTCTTT. It encodes CAIQRHGATMNTEAFF.

Of note for this clone: A read error is the likely source, as a far larger clone sits one nucleotide away. The V and J genes are TRBV7-9 and TRBJ1-2; 8 nucleotides agree with TRBD1. The V gene's germline CDR1 is SEHNR and CDR2 FQNEAQ (reference sequence). Trimming took 5 bases from V and 2 from J; bases not matched to a gene: 1. CDR3 length: 13 amino acids. The CDR3 loop is CASSRDRNYGYTF. The CDR3 coding sequence is TGTGCCAGCAGCCGGGACAGGAACTATGGCTACACCTTC.

Ten or more counts support this clone. The genes are TRBV5-5 and TRBJ2-2; the D gene is possibly TRBD2 (6 bases). The V gene's germline CDR1 is SGHKS and CDR2 YYEKEE (reference sequence). This CDR3 is built from 13 residues. V was cut by 2 bases and J by 5 bases, with 7 bases left in between. The CDR3 DNA reads as TGTGCCAGCAGCTTAGGAGGGACCGGGGAGCTGTTTTTT. Amino acid sequence: CASSLGGTGELFF. Full variable domain (rest looked up from reference TRBV5-5 and TRBJ2-2): DAGVTQSPTHLIKTRGQQVTLRCSPISGHKSVSWYQQVLGQGPQFIFQYYEKEERGRGNFPDRFSARQFPNYSSELNVNALLLGDSALYLCASSLGGTGELFFGEGSRLTVL.

Relative to its sample, this clone is medium-sized. V and J are TRBV7-9 and TRBJ1-1; D ambiguous. Germline loops: CDR1 SEHNR, CDR2 FQNEAQ (reference sequence). V lost 3 bases, J lost 0 bases, and 8 bases lay in between. The CDR3 covers 14 residues. The CDR3 region has the DNA TGTGCCAGCAGCTTCTCACTTATGAACACTGAAGCTTTCTTT. It translates to CASSFSLMNTEAFF.

This clone showed up just a few times. The V gene is TRBV6-6, the J gene TRBJ1-5; 11 bases align to TRBD1. In germline, CDR1 is MNHNY, CDR2 SVGAGI (reference sequence). The J segment lost 9 bases and the V segment lost 5 bases, leaving 12 bases of the junction unmatched. The CDR3 contains 16 residues. The CDR3 loop reads CASSKEGQGGRRPQHF. CDR3 bases: TGTGCCAGCAGTAAAGAGGGACAGGGGGGCAGGAGGCCCCAGCATTTT.

The chain couples TRBV5-1 to TRBJ2-1, with 9 bases identical to TRBD2. Germline V CDR1 and CDR2: SGHRS, YFSETQ. Losses at the gene ends were 1 base for V and 7 bases for J; bases not matched to a gene: 6. The CDR3 is 15 amino acids. The CDR3 loop reads CASSLSLAGTNEQFF. The CDR3 DNA is TGCGCCAGCAGCTTGAGTCTAGCGGGGACGAATGAGCAGTTCTTC.

The gene calls are TRBV6-6 and TRBJ2-1; maybe TRBD1 (5 bases). V dropped 2 bases and J dropped 3 bases, with 8 bases sitting between them. The CDR3 runs 14 residues. CDR1 and CDR2 from the germline V gene are MNHNY and SVGAGI (reference sequence). The CDR3 sequence is CASSYRQGYNEQFF. DNA of the CDR3: TGTGCCAGCAGTTACAGGCAGGGCTACAATGAGCAGTTCTTC.

The rearrangement uses TRBV11-3 and TRBJ2-5; 8 bases align to TRBD2. Germline values: CDR1 SGHNT, CDR2 YENEEA. The CDR3 extends over 18 amino acids. J lost 2 bases, V lost 1 base, and 12 bases had no gene match. CDR3 sequence (DNA): TGTGCCAGCAGCTTAGGGGCGTCGGGAGCGGGGGCTCAAGAGACCCAGTACTTC. It encodes CASSLGASGAGAQETQYF.

Comment on this clone: The sample contains more than one DNA sequence encoding this CDR3. The chain carries TRBV27 and TRBJ1-5, with 7 bases identical to TRBD1. Germline-derived CDR1 and CDR2 are MNHEY and SMNVEV (reference sequence). V gave up 5 bases and J gave up 5 bases; unmatched junction bases: 6. The CDR3 is 14 amino acids. CDR3 amino acids: CASSLRDRYQPQHF. Here the CDR3 DNA reads TGTGCCAGCAGTCTCCGGGACAGATATCAGCCCCAGCATTTT.

The V gene is TRBV6-2 or TRBV6-3, the J gene TRBJ2-3; D is undetermined. The CDR3 loop spans 11 amino acids. CDR1 and CDR2 (germline): MNHEY, SVGEGT. The germline V and J ends were trimmed by 5 bases and 6 bases, with 6 bases remaining between them. DNA for the CDR3: TGTGCCAGCAGTACTATGGATACGCAGTATTTT. Its protein is CASSTMDTQYF.

This clone has only one observation. The chain uses TRBV7-2 and TRBJ1-1, with TRBD1 matching over 10 bases. CDR3 length: 17 residues. Germline V CDR1 and CDR2: SGHTA, FQGNSA. Trimming took 5 bases from V and 0 from J; bases not matched to a gene: 9. CDR3 sequence: CASSPRDRGRLNTEAFF. In nucleotides, the CDR3 is TGTGCCAGCAGCCCCCGGGACAGGGGACGTTTGAACACTGAAGCTTTCTTT.

The rearrangement joins TRBV14 to TRBJ1-3; D unresolved. Germline CDR1 and CDR2: SGHDN and FVKESK. Deletions cut 1 base from V and 4 bases from J, with 5 bases between. The CDR3 extends over 13 amino acids. This CDR3 reads CASSQVVGNTIYF. DNA of the CDR3: TGTGCCAGCAGCCAAGTAGTCGGAAACACCATATATTTT.

V and J are TRBV5-6 and TRBJ2-7; TRBD2 might be the D (7 bases). The CDR3 sequence is 15 residues long. CDR1 and CDR2 (germline): SGHDT, YYEEEE. The V gene lost 2 bases and the J gene lost 0 bases, with 12 bases spanning the gap. The CDR3 region is CASSFIAGASYEQYF. The CDR3 region has the DNA TGTGCCAGCAGCTTCATCGCGGGGGCCTCCTACGAGCAGTACTTC. The variable domain in full, completed from reference TRBV5-6 and TRBJ2-7, reads DAGVTQSPTHLIKTRGQQVTLRCSPKSGHDTVSWYQQALGQGPQFIFQYYEEEERQRGNFPDRFSGHQFPNYSSELNVNALLLGDSALYLCASSFIAGASYEQYFGPGTRLTVT.

This chain connects TRBV7-9 to TRBJ2-3, with TRBD1 matching over 7 bases. V lost 6 bases to trimming and J lost 6 bases; unmatched junction nucleotides: 6. The germline V gene encodes CDR1 SEHNR and CDR2 FQNEAQ (reference sequence). The CDR3 is 13 residues long. The DNA for the CDR3 is TGTGCCAGCAGTCGGGGACAGTTCGATACGCAGTATTTT. Its translation: CASSRGQFDTQYF.

This clone came up once. The gene calls are TRBV5-1 and TRBJ2-7; no definite D call. This CDR3 has 15 residues. In germline, CDR1 is SGHRS, CDR2 YFSETQ. Trimming removed 0 bases at V and 0 bases at J, with 10 bases between. The CDR3 DNA reads as TGCGCCAGCAGCTTGGGGCAGGCGAGCTCCTACGAGCAGTACTTC. Amino acid sequence: CASSLGQASSYEQYF.

This rearrangement joins TRBV5-1 to TRBJ2-7; possibly TRBD1 for D (6 bases). This CDR3 contains 14 residues. The ends were cut back, 4 bases at V and 0 bases at J, with 11 bases in the middle. The V gene's germline CDR1 is SGHRS and CDR2 YFSETQ. CDR3: CASSKRTASYEQYF. In DNA, the CDR3 is TGCGCCAGCAGCAAACGGACAGCCTCCTACGAGCAGTACTTC.

The chain recombines TRBV28 with TRBJ2-7; 7 nucleotides match TRBD2. Trimming at V came to 3 bases and at J to 1 base, leaving 3 bases not matched to a gene. From germline, CDR1 is MDHEN and CDR2 SYDVKM. The CDR3 contains 14 residues. In nucleotides, the CDR3 is TGTGCCAGCAGTTTCGGCGGGGGTTCCTACGAGCAGTACTTC. Protein: CASSFGGGSYEQYF.

The chain links TRBV10-3 to TRBJ1-1; maybe TRBD1 (6 bases). V was shortened by 4 bases and J by 6 bases, with 12 bases between the two germline ends. Germline values: CDR1 ENHRY, CDR2 SYGVKD. This CDR3 comprises 13 residues. The CDR3 DNA sequence: TGTGCCATCAGTGGACAGGTCCTAGCTGAAGCTTTCTTT. Its translation is CAISGQVLAEAFF.

The chain uses TRBV9 and TRBJ1-4, with no clear D. Trimming removed 4 bases from V and 4 bases from J, with 8 bases in between. Germline CDR1 reads SGDLS; CDR2 reads YYNGEE. The CDR3 covers 13 residues. The CDR3 region has the DNA TGTGCCAGCAGCAGAACAGTTAATGAAAAACTGTTTTTT. It specifies CASSRTVNEKLFF.

This clone appeared once. The chain links TRBV4-1 to TRBJ2-5; 7 nucleotides agree with TRBD1. The V segment lost 4 bases and the J segment 1 base; nucleotides outside the gene matches: 3. The CDR3 covers 14 residues. The germline V gene has CDR1 MGHRA and CDR2 YSYEKL. The CDR3 bases are TGCGCCAGCAGCCCCCGGGACAGCCAAGAGACCCAGTACTTC. This encodes CASSPRDSQETQYF.

The CDR3 reads CASRRTSGGSSSYEQYF. The DNA of the CDR3 is TGCGCCAGCAGGAGGACTAGCGGGGGGTCGAGCTCCTACGAGCAGTACTTC. The rearrangement uses TRBV4-1 and TRBJ2-7; 14 bases agree with TRBD2. Losses at the gene ends were 6 bases for V and 0 bases for J; bases not matched to a gene: 7. The CDR3 has 17 residues. Germline V CDR1 and CDR2: MGHRA, YSYEKL.

This chain uses TRBV5-8 with TRBJ2-1; D is perhaps TRBD1 (5 bases). This CDR3 contains 15 residues. The germline gives CDR1 SGHTS, CDR2 YDEGEE. The V and J ends lost 1 base and 4 bases respectively, with 12 bases between them. The CDR3 loop is CASSLLQEIYNEQFF. Written as DNA, the CDR3 is TGTGCCAGCAGCTTGTTACAGGAGATTTACAATGAGCAGTTCTTC.

The chain uses TRBV21-1 and TRBJ2-7; the table gives TRBD1 as D, unverified against the DNA. TRBV21-1 is an annotated pseudogene. This CDR3 contains 15 residues. The CDR3 coding sequence is TGTGCCAGCCGACCTCTAACAGGGACAAGTGGCGAGCAGTACTTC. This sequence encodes CASRPLTGTSGEQYF.

V is TRBV6-5 and J is TRBJ2-5; TRBD1 matches at 7 bases. Trimming removed 7 bases from V and 2 bases from J; junction bases left unmatched: 4. This CDR3 contains 13 residues. CDR1 and CDR2 (germline): MNHEY, SVGAGI. The CDR3 is CASTLRGQETQYF. CDR3 coding DNA: TGTGCCAGCACGCTCAGGGGGCAAGAGACCCAGTACTTC.

The chain combines TRBV28 with TRBJ2-1, with 8 bases that match TRBD1. This CDR3 spans 12 amino acids. With 4 bases clipped from V and 15 bases from J, the junction kept 8 bases outside the gene matches. CDR1 is MDHEN and CDR2 is SYDVKM in the germline V gene. CDR3: CASSSRGLVPFF. In DNA form, the CDR3 reads TGTGCCAGCAGTTCCAGGGGGCTAGTACCGTTCTTC.

This clone was counted a few times. The V gene is TRBV11-1, the J gene TRBJ1-1; the D gene is possibly TRBD1 (6 bases). The CDR3 is 11 residues long. The ends were cut back, 8 bases at V and 7 bases at J, with 11 bases in the middle. Germline V gives CDR1 SGHAT, CDR2 FQDESV (reference sequence). The chain's CDR3 is CASRTRGEAFF. The CDR3 DNA reads TGTGCCAGCCGCACCAGGGGTGAAGCTTTCTTT.